The 30 T cell receptor beta chains presented below share a single source sample, sequenced in a study of neoadjuvant anti-PD-1 for oral cavity cancer. Time point reported: after neoadjuvant nivolumab, at surgical resection. Sequencing was performed with immunoSEQ multiplex PCR; in TCRdb, only in-frame clones are kept and a portion is missing. The profile covers around 14,000 clones, with 60% to 75% appearing a single time and 2.2% taken by the ten largest. Here the sequenced sample was PBMCs, taken after nivolumab (anti-PD-1) treatment. These receptors originate from a person aged 35-79 years with oral cavity squamous cell carcinoma.

This clone was detected once. V gene TRBV4-1 combines with J gene TRBJ2-1; D gene unclear. The CDR3 runs 16 residues. Trimming took off 1 base at V and 0 bases at J, with 10 bases between the two ends. CDR1 and CDR2 from the germline V gene are MGHRA and YSYEKL. As DNA, the CDR3 is TGCGCCAGCAGCCAAGTCAACATCCTCTCCTACAATGAGCAGTTCTTC. Protein: CASSQVNILSYNEQFF.

The chain combines TRBV27 with TRBJ2-7; TRBD2 is a possible D gene (5 bases). Trimming removed 1 base from V and 5 bases from J, with 12 bases in between. CDR1 MNHEY and CDR2 SMNVEV come from the germline V gene (reference sequence). This CDR3 region has 14 residues. CDR3 in DNA: TGTGCCAGCAGTTTATACGGAGCGGTAGACGAGCAGTACTTC. Residues: CASSLYGAVDEQYF.

The chain links TRBV29-1 to TRBJ1-4, with 7 bases fitting TRBD1. In germline, CDR1 is SQVTM, CDR2 ANQGSEA. The CDR3 length is 14 residues. V shed 4 bases and J 5 bases; nucleotides not matched to a gene: 7. The CDR3 DNA follows: TGCAGCGTTGGGGCGGGACAGCGAAATGAAAAACTGTTTTTT. It is translated as CSVGAGQRNEKLFF.

The chain recombines TRBV28 with TRBJ2-7; D ambiguous. CDR1 is MDHEN and CDR2 is SYDVKM in the germline V gene. V was pared by 3 bases and J by 7 bases, with 22 bases between. This CDR3 contains 16 residues. The CDR3 DNA is TGTGCCAGCAGTTTGTCGACATCAAGCAGCGTCCGAGAGCAGTACTTC. Protein: CASSLSTSSSVREQYF. The full variable domain, completed using reference TRBV28 and TRBJ2-7, is DVKVTQSSRYLVKRTGEKVFLECVQDMDHENMFWYRQDPGLGLRLIYFSYDVKMKEKGDIPEGYSVSREKKERFSLILESASTNQTSMYLCASSLSTSSSVREQYFGPGTRLTVT.

V is TRBV6-6 and J is TRBJ2-7, with 7 bases fitting TRBD1. This CDR3 is 15 amino acids long. V was clipped by 2 bases and J by 4 bases; unmatched bases: 8. Germline assignment: CDR1 MNHNY and CDR2 SVGAGI (reference sequence). In DNA, the CDR3 is TGTGCCAGCAGTTACAACCGGGACAGAAGTTACGAGCAGTACTTC. This encodes CASSYNRDRSYEQYF.

The V and J genes are TRBV30 and TRBJ2-7, with TRBD2 matching 8 bases. The trim removed 0 bases at V and 3 bases at J, leaving 7 bases unmatched. Germline V gene sequence: CDR1 GTSNPN, CDR2 SVGIG (reference sequence). This CDR3 region has 15 residues. The chain's CDR3 is CAWSVYQREFYEQYF. CDR3 DNA sequence: TGTGCCTGGAGTGTATACCAGCGGGAGTTCTACGAGCAGTACTTC.

The rearrangement links TRBV30 to TRBJ1-2, with 9 bases matching TRBD1. J lost 8 bases, V lost 3 bases, and 4 bases had no gene match. The germline gives CDR1 GTSNPN, CDR2 SVGIG (reference sequence). This CDR3 contains 12 residues. The CDR3 reads CAWRPGQGGYTF. The CDR3 bases are TGTGCCTGGAGACCGGGACAGGGCGGCTACACCTTC. Complete variable domain (other parts from reference TRBV30 and TRBJ1-2): SQTIHQWPATLVQPVGSPLSLECTVEGTSNPNLYWYRQAAGRGLQLLFYSVGIGQISSEVPQNLSASRPQDRQFILSSKKLLLSDSGFYLCAWRPGQGGYTFGSGTRLTVV.

The rearrangement joins TRBV28 to TRBJ2-1; no reliable D call. Trimming shortened V by 10 bases and J by 4 bases, and 17 bases separated the two germline ends. There are 14 residues in the CDR3. The germline V gene has CDR1 MDHEN and CDR2 SYDVKM. The CDR3 nucleotides read TGTGCCACCCTATCAGTCCCGCAATACAATGAGCAGTTCTTC. Amino acids: CATLSVPQYNEQFF. The full variable domain, its missing parts supplied by reference TRBV28 and TRBJ2-1, is DVKVTQSSRYLVKRTGEKVFLECVQDMDHENMFWYRQDPGLGLRLIYFSYDVKMKEKGDIPEGYSVSREKKERFSLILESASTNQTSMYLCATLSVPQYNEQFFGPGTRLTVL.

CDR3 protein: CSGRGSQETQYF. The CDR3 DNA follows: TGCAGCGGCAGGGGGTCCCAAGAGACCCAGTACTTC. V gene TRBV29-1 combines with J gene TRBJ2-5; 7 bases agree with TRBD1. This CDR3 has 12 amino acids. The V segment lost 7 bases and the J segment 1 base; nucleotides outside the gene matches: 3. Germline CDR1 SQVTM, CDR2 ANQGSEA.

By proportion, this clone is large (0.1 to 1%). The V gene is TRBV15, the J gene TRBJ2-1; 10 nucleotides agree with TRBD1. V lost 0 bases to trimming and J lost 8 bases; unmatched junction nucleotides: 10. The CDR3 has 17 amino acids. Germline V gene lookup returns CDR1 LNHNV and CDR2 YYDKDF (reference sequence). CDR3 residues: CATSRESPGQGIDEQFF. DNA for the CDR3: TGTGCCACCAGCAGAGAATCTCCGGGACAGGGGATAGATGAGCAGTTCTTC.

This clone has just a few counts. This rearrangement joins TRBV6-1 to TRBJ2-7; D perhaps matches TRBD2 (6 bases). Germline V gene data show CDR1 as MNHNS and CDR2 as SASEGT. The CDR3 spans 15 residues. Trimming left V 2 bases short and J 3 bases short, with 14 bases between. As DNA, the CDR3 is TGTGCCAGCAGTGAACGTGACAGCGGGCACTACGAGCAGTACTTC. Protein sequence: CASSERDSGHYEQYF.

The J gene is TRBJ1-1, the V gene TRBV18; no clear D. The germline V gene has CDR1 KGHSH and CDR2 LQKENI. The CDR3 has 13 amino acids. Trimming took off 4 bases at V and 1 base at J, with 7 bases between the two ends. DNA of the CDR3: TGTGCCAGCTCACTCGAGGGGAACACTGAAGCTTTCTTT. Translation: CASSLEGNTEAFF.

The chain carries TRBV7-8 and TRBJ1-5; a weak D match, TRBD1 (6 bases). This CDR3 spans 15 amino acids. V lost 5 bases and J lost 5, with 16 bases in between. The germline CDR1 and CDR2 sequences are SGHVS and FQNEAQ. CDR3 in amino acids: CASSPDRTPDQPQHF. The DNA of the CDR3 is TGTGCCAGCAGCCCCGACAGGACCCCCGATCAGCCCCAGCATTTT.

The gene calls are TRBV10-3 and TRBJ1-6; tentative D call: TRBD1 (6 bases). V gave up 6 bases and J gave up 9 bases, with 12 bases separating them. The CDR3 has 13 residues. Per germline, CDR1 ENHRY and CDR2 SYGVKD. CDR3 protein: CAIRGAVPSPLHF. The CDR3 DNA reads as TGTGCCATCAGGGGGGCGGTCCCTTCACCCCTCCACTTT.

The sample holds a few counts of this clone. The genes are TRBV11-3 and TRBJ2-3; a weak D match, TRBD2 (6 bases). The CDR3 consists of 18 residues. Germline V gives CDR1 SGHNT, CDR2 YENEEA. Trimming cost V 0 bases and J 7 bases, with 23 bases left between them. The CDR3 coding sequence is TGTGCCAGCAGCTTAGATCAAGGAGGGTCGATAAAACAAAATACGCAGTATTTT. Encoded protein: CASSLDQGGSIKQNTQYF.

The chain employs TRBV19 and TRBJ2-5; 7 bases are shared with TRBD2. V lost 0 bases to trimming and J lost 4 bases; unmatched junction nucleotides: 8. Germline CDR1 reads LNHDA; CDR2 reads SQIVND (reference sequence). CDR3 length equals 16 residues. CDR3 residues: CASSIDLGGRAETQYF. CDR3 DNA: TGTGCCAGTAGTATAGATTTGGGAGGGAGAGCAGAGACCCAGTACTTC.

J is TRBJ2-2 and V is TRBV19; the match to TRBD1 covers 10 bases. V lost 4 bases to trimming and J lost 1 base; unmatched junction nucleotides: 9. CDR3 length: 18 amino acids. The germline V gene has CDR1 LNHDA and CDR2 SQIVND (reference sequence). CDR3 nucleotides: TGTGCCAGTAGTACCGGGCCGGGACAGGGGCTGAACACCGGGGAGCTGTTTTTT. Translating it yields CASSTGPGQGLNTGELFF.

V is TRBV5-1 and J is TRBJ2-7, with TRBD1 matching over 10 bases. This CDR3 has 15 amino acids. Per germline, CDR1 SGHRS and CDR2 YFSETQ. With V trimmed by 3 bases and J by 2 bases, 5 bases remained unmatched. Here the CDR3 reads CASSWGDRGTYEQYF. The CDR3 DNA reads TGCGCCAGCAGCTGGGGGGACAGGGGCACCTACGAGCAGTACTTC.

This clone was seen once. The rearrangement uses TRBV2 and TRBJ2-7; D perhaps matches TRBD1 (6 bases). CDR1 is SNHLY and CDR2 is FYNNEI in the germline V gene. The germline V and J ends were trimmed by 5 bases and 1 base, with 9 bases remaining between them. The CDR3 loop spans 13 amino acids. The CDR3 nucleotides are TGTGCCAGCAGTATTCAGGGGTCCTACGAGCAGTACTTC. Its protein is CASSIQGSYEQYF.

The V gene is TRBV11-1, the J gene TRBJ1-2; TRBD1 is a possible D gene (6 bases). This CDR3 comprises 13 residues. V lost 7 bases, J lost 8 bases, and 17 bases lay in between. Germline CDR1 and CDR2: SGHAT and FQDESV (reference sequence). The chain's CDR3 is CASTRQAEEGYTF. For the CDR3, the DNA is TGTGCCAGCACCAGACAGGCTGAAGAGGGCTACACCTTC.

This rearrangement joins TRBV4-1 to TRBJ2-4, with 8 bases that match TRBD1. V lost 3 bases to trimming and J lost 7 bases; unmatched junction nucleotides: 5. The length of the CDR3 is 14 residues. Germline CDR1 reads MGHRA; CDR2 reads YSYEKL. The chain's CDR3 is CASSHETGVNIQYF. CDR3 nucleotides: TGCGCCAGCAGCCATGAGACAGGGGTCAACATTCAGTACTTC.

The chain recombines TRBV9 with TRBJ1-4; 7 nucleotides align to TRBD1. The CDR3 sequence is 15 residues long. Germline CDR1 SGDLS, CDR2 YYNGEE. Trimming cost V 3 bases and J 2 bases; bases outside gene matches: 4. CDR3 coding DNA: TGTGCCAGCAGCGGACAGGGATGGACTAATGAAAAACTGTTTTTT. Its protein is CASSGQGWTNEKLFF.

The table lists this clone with a count of one. The V gene is TRBV5-1, the J gene TRBJ2-6; maybe TRBD1 (5 bases). Germline-derived CDR1 and CDR2 are SGHRS and YFSETQ. The V gene lost 4 bases and the J gene lost 0 bases, with 20 bases spanning the gap. CDR3 length: 19 residues. The CDR3 region is CASSIKTVTALSGANVLTF. DNA for the CDR3: TGCGCCAGCAGCATCAAGACAGTGACGGCCCTCTCTGGGGCCAACGTCCTGACTTTC.

The genes are TRBV5-4 and TRBJ2-7, with 9 nucleotides matching TRBD2. J gave up 3 bases and V 4 bases, and 2 bases lay outside the gene matches. CDR1 and CDR2 from the germline V gene are SGHNT and YYREEE (reference sequence). The CDR3 loop spans 13 amino acids. CDR3 bases: TGTGCCAGCAGCATTAGCGGGGGCTACGAGCAGTACTTC. Protein product: CASSISGGYEQYF.

V usage is TRBV10-3 and J usage is TRBJ2-7, with TRBD1 matching over 8 bases. V dropped 7 bases and J dropped 5; count of bases not matched to a gene: 10. Germline V CDR1 and CDR2: ENHRY, SYGVKD. There are 14 residues in the CDR3. This CDR3 reads CAITETGVIDEQYF. The CDR3 nucleotides are TGTGCCATCACGGAGACAGGGGTGATCGACGAGCAGTACTTC.

V and J are TRBV9 and TRBJ2-3, with D perhaps TRBD2 (5 bases). The germline V gene has CDR1 SGDLS and CDR2 YYNGEE. V lost 0 bases and J 5 bases, leaving 13 bases between the germline ends. This CDR3 comprises 15 residues. CDR3: CASSVATDGEDTQYF. The CDR3 nucleotides read TGTGCCAGCAGCGTAGCTACGGACGGGGAAGATACGCAGTATTTT.

The chain recombines TRBV27 with TRBJ2-3; 8 bases fit TRBD2. The V gene's germline CDR1 is MNHEY and CDR2 SMNVEV (reference sequence). The J segment lost 5 bases and the V segment lost 2 bases, leaving 18 bases of the junction unmatched. The CDR3 runs 19 residues. This CDR3 is CASSLMARRVGGAGDTQYF. For the CDR3, the DNA is TGTGCCAGCAGTTTAATGGCGCGGCGTGTCGGGGGGGCAGGAGATACGCAGTATTTT.

The chain uses TRBV30 and TRBJ1-2; no reliable D call. The V end was cut by 7 bases, the J end by 8 bases, with 11 bases between. This CDR3 region has 10 residues. CDR1 GTSNPN and CDR2 SVGIG come from the germline V gene (reference sequence). CDR3 sequence reads: CASEGTGYTF. The CDR3 nucleotides read TGTGCCTCTGAGGGTACCGGCTACACCTTC.

This sequence joins TRBV5-1 and TRBJ2-7, with D perhaps given as TRBD1 or TRBD2 (6 bases each). CDR3 length: 13 amino acids. CDR1 is SGHRS, CDR2 YFSETQ, per germline. Trimming left V 0 bases short and J 7 bases short, with 11 bases between. CDR3 loop: CASSLGGAREQYF. CDR3 coding DNA: TGCGCCAGCAGCTTGGGGGGGGCGAGGGAGCAGTACTTC.

This clone has a single count. V is TRBV5-1 and J is TRBJ2-3; D remains ambiguous. Germline-derived CDR1 and CDR2 are SGHRS and YFSETQ. Trimming took 0 bases from V and 2 from J, leaving 7 bases between them. CDR3 length: 14 amino acids. The CDR3 nucleotides are TGCGCCAGCAGCTTGGCATGGCTCACAGATACGCAGTATTTT. Residues: CASSLAWLTDTQYF.